The source of this T cell receptor beta chain is a study of Graves' ophthalmopathy and Graves' hyperthyroidism (dated by TCRdb to 2017 to 2018). The study in broad terms: Peripheral blood was collected before any treatment was given, at the time of initial diagnosis. The study used signatures of the TCR beta repertoire to tell Graves' ophthalmopathy apart from Graves' hyperthyroidism and to predict which patients would progress to ophthalmopathy. In total, 135 blood samples were TCR-sequenced: approximately 42 ophthalmopathy, some 72 hyperthyroidism and some 17 hyperthyroidism-to-ophthalmopathy patients. To explore V-J signatures distinguishing ophthalmopathy from hyperthyroidism, a discovery set of about a hundred patients (roughly 42 ophthalmopathy, 55 to 60 stable hyperthyroidism) was enrolled. An independent validation cohort comprised some 19 hyperthyroidism patients and over 15 patients who later progressed from hyperthyroidism to ophthalmopathy. In over 5 hyperthyroidism patients, the T-cell repertoires found in thyroid tissue were compared with those found in blood. Once sampling was done, hyperthyroidism patients were given methimazole at a starting dose of 30 mg daily, while ophthalmopathy patients were given high-dose intravenous methylprednisolone. The roughly 91 discovery patients were randomly divided into training and test sets at a 7:3 ratio.

TCR beta CDR3 regions were amplified from RNA transcripts for repertoire sequencing. HTBI primers and the Qiagen OneStep RT-PCR kit were used in a first-round RT-PCR, which was followed by a second-round multiplex PCR, size selection and purification. Libraries were sequenced paired-end with 100 bp reads on an Illumina HiSeq2000. Concerning the study's data processing: SOAPnuke was used to process the reads, removing any read that contained adapters or uncalled bases, had a mean Phred below 15, or lacked an exact match to the constant primer or identifier. COPE v1.2.5 was used to merge the high-quality paired reads. Unique nucleotide sequences were defined as clonotypes and aligned to IMGT TRB V, D and J references using MiTCR v1.1. Analysis was restricted to V-J combinations with a frequency above 0.0001, which covered approximately 99% of repertoires. For each V-J combination, a TCR clonal expansion and chaos score was defined as F50 clonal expansion divided by the chaos observed in the TCRdist matrix. Welch's t-statistics and random forest were used to reduce the features to approximately 13 V-J combinations, which were then used as input to a naive Bayes classifier. The Morisita-Horn index was used to measure how similar the thyroid and blood repertoires were. In-frame beta chains were kept once TCRdb had trimmed the public reads at Q25 with fastp and called clones with MiXCR. A single entry per CDR3 protein holds the most common genes and DNA from its merged rows. TCRdb, not the original authors, processed these V and J calls. The sample table records about 210,000 distinct CDR3 sequences; 29% of these occur just once. The top ten clones comprise around 10% of the sample.

Results the study describes overall, beyond this receptor: In validation, the model predicted ophthalmopathy progression with roughly 68% sensitivity and roughly 72% specificity; roughly eleven predicted patients were CT-confirmed with GO in a median of approximately 6.5 months. Ophthalmopathy was separated from stable hyperthyroidism by the 13-signature model with 85% to 90% sensitivity and less than 82% specificity in cross-validation and with 80%/75% in the test set. Most expanded thyroid clonotypes with a frequency above 0.001 also appeared in blood, which suggests that blood repertoires may reflect the immune response in the thyroid. Sample size was not statistically predetermined, and group allocation was not concealed from the investigators.

At least ten counts were recorded for this clonotype. The target of this receptor is not known. Nothing much larger sits one base from this clone, and base qualities are not available. Ophthalmopathy patients had moderately to severely active disease, Clinical Activity Score of at least 3, NOSPECS grade of at least 4, and disease duration under 3 months. Anyone with other autoimmune diseases, uncontrolled infections, pregnancy or lactation was excluded from the study. Diagnosis was based on clinical symptoms, serum thyroxine, TRAb, thyroid ultrasound and orbital computed tomography. Using Ficoll-Paque density gradient centrifugation, PBMCs were isolated from about 9.4 ml of fresh peripheral blood. Total RNA was extracted using Trizol reagent, and RNA quality was checked on an Agilent 2100 Bioanalyzer. Sequenced input: peripheral blood. This sequence originates from a man aged 50 to 60 with Graves' ophthalmopathy. Donor details come from another sample of the same person, matched by shared clones.

The CDR3 amino acid sequence is: CASSFLAGSEQYF. The DNA sequence is given as TGTGCCAGCAGTTTCCTAGCGGGGAGCGAGCAGTACTTC. Recombination linked TRBV6-2 or TRBV6-3 to TRBJ2-7; 9 nucleotides in the junction match TRBD2. In the germline V gene, CDR1 corresponds to MNHEY and CDR2 to SVGEGT. The CDR3 contains 13 residues, cysteine and phenylalanine counted. Only the CDR3 DNA stays, 39 bases, in frame from base 1. V lost 4 bases and J lost 6 bases, and the count of bases not matched to a germline gene is 4.